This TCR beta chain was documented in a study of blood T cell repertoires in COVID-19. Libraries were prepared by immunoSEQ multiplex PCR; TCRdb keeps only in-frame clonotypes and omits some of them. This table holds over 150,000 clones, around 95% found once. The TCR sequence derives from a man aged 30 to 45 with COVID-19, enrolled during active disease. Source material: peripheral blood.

The DNA for the CDR3 is TGTGCCAGCAGCGTACAGGGTAGCACTGAAGCTTTCTTT. Amino acids: CASSVQGSTEAFF. This chain joins TRBV9 and TRBJ1-1; D is possibly TRBD1 (5 bases). CDR1 and CDR2 (germline): SGDLS, YYNGEE. Trimming removed 1 base from V and 4 bases from J, with 8 bases in between. The CDR3 is 13 amino acids.